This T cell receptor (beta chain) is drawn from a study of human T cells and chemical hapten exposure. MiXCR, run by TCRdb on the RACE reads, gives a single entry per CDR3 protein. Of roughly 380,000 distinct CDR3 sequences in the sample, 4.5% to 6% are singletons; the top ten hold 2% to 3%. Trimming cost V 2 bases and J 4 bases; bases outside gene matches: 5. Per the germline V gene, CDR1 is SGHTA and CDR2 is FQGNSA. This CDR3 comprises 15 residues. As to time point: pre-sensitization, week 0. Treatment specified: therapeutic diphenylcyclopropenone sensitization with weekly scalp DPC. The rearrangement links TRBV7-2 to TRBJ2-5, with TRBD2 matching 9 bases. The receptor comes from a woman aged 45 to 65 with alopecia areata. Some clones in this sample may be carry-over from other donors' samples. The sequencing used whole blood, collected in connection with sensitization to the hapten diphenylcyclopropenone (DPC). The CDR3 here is CASSLILAGRETQYF. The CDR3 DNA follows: TGTGCCAGCAGCTTAATACTAGCGGGTAGAGAGACCCAGTACTTC. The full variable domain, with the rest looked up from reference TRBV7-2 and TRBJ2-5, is GAGVSQSPSNKVTEKGKDVELRCDPISGHTALYWYRQSLGQGLEFLIYFQGNSAPDKSGLPSDRFSAERTGGSVSTLTIQRTQQEDSAVYLCASSLILAGRETQYFGPGTRLLVL.